A selection of T cell receptor beta chains follows, all from one sample in a study of blood T cell repertoires in COVID-19. Using immunoSEQ multiplex PCR, the repertoire was profiled, and TCRdb retains in-frame clones only, with some absent. The top ten hold 0.63% of the sample, which has some 150,000 clones, 70% to 90% seen once. The specimen sequenced was peripheral blood. These receptors were obtained from a man aged 60 to 69 with COVID-19, enrolled during active disease. The CDR3 runs from the conserved cysteine through the conserved F or W.

CDR3: CASSYQARILSNYGYTF
J: TRBJ1-2
V: TRBV6-2/TRBV6-3

CDR3: CAISESWENQPQHF
J: TRBJ1-5
V: TRBV10-3

CDR3: CASSLAAVYEQYF
J: TRBJ2-7
V: TRBV7-9

CDR3: CASSMQGAYNQPQHF
J: TRBJ1-5
V: TRBV19

CDR3: CATSTMASGSQNTQYF
J: TRBJ2-3
V: TRBV24-1

CDR3: CASSLFPGRTEAFF
J: TRBJ1-1
V: TRBV27

CDR3: CAWSARYNEQFF
J: TRBJ2-1
V: TRBV30

CDR3: CASSLNADRLNIQYF
J: TRBJ2-4
V: TRBV7-3

CDR3: CASSPNSQYGYTF
J: TRBJ1-2
V: TRBV18

CDR3: CASSLTGPGAYNSPLHF
J: TRBJ1-6
V: TRBV7-2